The rows below give T cell receptor beta chains drawn from one sample of a study of OX40 agonist ivuxolimab in advanced cancers. Method: immunoSEQ multiplex PCR; TCRdb's copy keeps in-frame clones and lacks some. The sample yields approximately 20,000 clones, approximately 87% seen once. The sample consisted of CD4+ or CD8+ T cells sorted from blood, taken in a trial of the OX40 agonist ivuxolimab. The receptors originated from an adult with an advanced solid tumor such as melanoma, head and neck, liver or kidney cancer. Both conserved end residues are part of each CDR3. The D gene is left open where the match is weak. Expanded clones are given a class, and other clones once, few, many or no size at all.

TGTGCCAGTAGTATCTCCGTCTATGGCTACACCTTC CASSISVYGYTF - TRBV19 - TRBJ1-2
TGTGCCAGCAGCGTAGATGAGGCCTACGAGCAGTACTTC CASSVDEAYEQYF once TRBV9 - TRBJ2-7
TGTGCCAGCAGCTTGGGACAGGGGAGGGACGAGCAGTACTTC CASSLGQGRDEQYF - TRBV5-4 - TRBJ2-7
TGTGCCAGCAGCCCTCCTCGGGGCGTCCGAACAGGGGCCAACGTCCTGACTTTC CASSPPRGVRTGANVLTF - TRBV7-3 - TRBJ2-6
TGTGCTAGCAGCTTAGGTCGTGGGGAGCAAGAGACCCAGTACTTC CASSLGRGEQETQYF - TRBV7-7 - TRBJ2-5
TGCGCCAGCAGCCTAACAGGGTTGTATGGCTACACCTTC CASSLTGLYGYTF few TRBV4-3 - TRBJ1-2
TGCAGCTTTACACTACTGGGCTCCTACAATGAGCAGTTCTTC CSFTLLGSYNEQFF - TRBV29-1 - TRBJ2-1
TGTGCCAGCAGAGCTTCCGGGACAGGGTCAGATACGCAGTATTTT CASRASGTGSDTQYF - TRBV6-1 TRBD1 TRBJ2-3
TGTGCCACCAGCGGGGGCGGGGCCATGAACACTGAAGCTTTCTTT CATSGGGAMNTEAFF - TRBV15 - TRBJ1-1
TGTGCCAGCAGCCCACAGGGTAATGTTGGCTACACCTTC CASSPQGNVGYTF - TRBV7-2 - TRBJ1-2
TGTGCCAGTACCTTAGCGGGTAGGACGACAGATACGCAGTATTTT CASTLAGRTTDTQYF - TRBV19 TRBD2 TRBJ2-3